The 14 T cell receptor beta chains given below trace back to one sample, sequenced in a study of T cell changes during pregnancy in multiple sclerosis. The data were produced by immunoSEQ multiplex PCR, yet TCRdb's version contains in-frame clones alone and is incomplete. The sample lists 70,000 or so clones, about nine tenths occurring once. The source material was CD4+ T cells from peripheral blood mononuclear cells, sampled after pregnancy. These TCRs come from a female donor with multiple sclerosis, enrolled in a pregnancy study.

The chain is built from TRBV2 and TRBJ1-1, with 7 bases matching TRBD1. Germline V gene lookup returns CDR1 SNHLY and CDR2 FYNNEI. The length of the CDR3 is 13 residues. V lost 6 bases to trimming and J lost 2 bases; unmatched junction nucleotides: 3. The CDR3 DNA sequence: TGTGCCAGCAGCGACAGGGTCAACACTGAAGCTTTCTTT. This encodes CASSDRVNTEAFF.

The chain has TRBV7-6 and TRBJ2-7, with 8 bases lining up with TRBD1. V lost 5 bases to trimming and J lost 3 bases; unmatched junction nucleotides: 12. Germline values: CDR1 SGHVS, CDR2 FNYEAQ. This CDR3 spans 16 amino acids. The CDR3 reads CASSETGQGDGYEQYF. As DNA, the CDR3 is TGTGCCAGCAGCGAAACAGGACAGGGCGATGGCTACGAGCAGTACTTC.

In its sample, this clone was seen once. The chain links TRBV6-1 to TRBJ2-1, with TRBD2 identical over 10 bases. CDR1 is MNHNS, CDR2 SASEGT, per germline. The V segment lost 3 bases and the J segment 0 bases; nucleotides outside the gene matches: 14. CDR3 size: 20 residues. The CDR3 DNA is TGTGCCAGCAGTGATCGGATGCAGCGGGGGGGCCGGGGCTCCTACAATGAGCAGTTCTTC. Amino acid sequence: CASSDRMQRGGRGSYNEQFF.

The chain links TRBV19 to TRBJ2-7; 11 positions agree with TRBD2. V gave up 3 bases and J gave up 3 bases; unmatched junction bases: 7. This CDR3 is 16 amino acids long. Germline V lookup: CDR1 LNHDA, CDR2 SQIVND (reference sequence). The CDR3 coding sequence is TGTGCCAGTAGTATGGATATCGGGACTAGCGGCTACGAGCAGTACTTC. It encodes CASSMDIGTSGYEQYF.

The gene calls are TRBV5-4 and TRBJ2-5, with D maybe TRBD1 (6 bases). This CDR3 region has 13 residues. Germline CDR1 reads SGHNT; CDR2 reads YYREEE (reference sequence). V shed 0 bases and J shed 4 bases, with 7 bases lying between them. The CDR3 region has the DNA TGTGCCAGCAGCTTGGACAGGGTAGAGACCCAGTACTTC. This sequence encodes CASSLDRVETQYF.

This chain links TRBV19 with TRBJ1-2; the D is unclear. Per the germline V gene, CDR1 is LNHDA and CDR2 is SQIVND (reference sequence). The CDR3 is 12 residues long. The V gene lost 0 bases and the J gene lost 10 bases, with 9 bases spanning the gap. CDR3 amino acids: CASSIEGDVYTF. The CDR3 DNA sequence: TGTGCCAGTAGTATAGAGGGCGATGTCTACACCTTC.

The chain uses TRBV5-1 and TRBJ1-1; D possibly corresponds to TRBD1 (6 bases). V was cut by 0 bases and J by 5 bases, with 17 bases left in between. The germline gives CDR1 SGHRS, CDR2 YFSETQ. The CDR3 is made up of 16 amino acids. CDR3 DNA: TGCGCCAGCAGCTTGGGGGGTTCAGGGGTAAAAACTGAAGCTTTCTTT. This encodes CASSLGGSGVKTEAFF.

This CDR3 reads CAWSRGGEQYF. CDR3 DNA sequence: TGTGCCTGGAGTAGGGGGGGCGAGCAGTACTTC. V and J are TRBV30 and TRBJ2-7; D might be TRBD2 (7 bases). V was cut by 2 bases and J by 6 bases, with 8 bases left in between. This CDR3 is 11 amino acids long. The V gene's germline CDR1 is GTSNPN and CDR2 SVGIG (reference sequence).

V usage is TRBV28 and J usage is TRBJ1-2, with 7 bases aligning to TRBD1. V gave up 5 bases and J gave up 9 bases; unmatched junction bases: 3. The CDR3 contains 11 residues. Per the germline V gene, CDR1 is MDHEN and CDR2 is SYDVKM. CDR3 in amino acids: CASSADRRYTF. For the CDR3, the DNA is TGTGCCAGCAGTGCGGACAGGCGCTACACCTTC.

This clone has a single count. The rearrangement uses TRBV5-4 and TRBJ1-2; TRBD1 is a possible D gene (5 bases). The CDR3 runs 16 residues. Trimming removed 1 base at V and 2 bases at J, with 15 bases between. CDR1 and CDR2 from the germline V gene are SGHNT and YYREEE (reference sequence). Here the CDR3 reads CASSLWGRRQNYGYTF. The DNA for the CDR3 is TGTGCCAGCAGCTTGTGGGGCAGAAGACAGAACTATGGCTACACCTTC.

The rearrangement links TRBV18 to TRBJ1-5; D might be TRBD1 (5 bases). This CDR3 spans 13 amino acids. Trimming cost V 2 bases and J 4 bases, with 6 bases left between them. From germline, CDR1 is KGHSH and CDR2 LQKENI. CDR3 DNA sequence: TGTGCCAGCTCACCAACAGGAAATCAGCCCCAGCATTTT. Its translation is CASSPTGNQPQHF. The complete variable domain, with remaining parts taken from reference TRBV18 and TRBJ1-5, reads NAGVMQNPRHLVRRRGQEARLRCSPMKGHSHVYWYRQLPEEGLKFMVYLQKENIIDESGMPKERFSAEFPKEGPSILRIQQVVRGDSAAYFCASSPTGNQPQHFGDGTRLSIL.

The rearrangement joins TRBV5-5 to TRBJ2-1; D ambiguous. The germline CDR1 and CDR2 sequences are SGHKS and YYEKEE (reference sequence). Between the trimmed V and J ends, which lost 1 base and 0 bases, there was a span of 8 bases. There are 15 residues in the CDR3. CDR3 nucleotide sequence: TGTGCCAGCAGCTTGTCAACAGACTCCTACAATGAGCAGTTCTTC. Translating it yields CASSLSTDSYNEQFF.

CDR3 nucleotides: TGTGCCAGCAGCCTGGGACTAGCGGGAGGGTTCTCCTACGAGCAGTACTTC. It encodes CASSLGLAGGFSYEQYF. This chain connects TRBV11-1 to TRBJ2-7; TRBD2 matches at 16 bases. V was pared by 5 bases and J by 0 bases, with 4 bases of the junction left unmatched. This CDR3 contains 17 residues. Looked up from germline, CDR1 is SGHAT and CDR2 is FQDESV (reference sequence). The entire variable domain, with the rest obtained from reference TRBV11-1 and TRBJ2-7, is as follows: EAEVAQSPRYKITEKSQAVAFWCDPISGHATLYWYRQILGQGPELLVQFQDESVVDDSQLPKDRFSAERLKGVDSTLKIQPAELGDSAMYLCASSLGLAGGFSYEQYFGPGTRLTVT.

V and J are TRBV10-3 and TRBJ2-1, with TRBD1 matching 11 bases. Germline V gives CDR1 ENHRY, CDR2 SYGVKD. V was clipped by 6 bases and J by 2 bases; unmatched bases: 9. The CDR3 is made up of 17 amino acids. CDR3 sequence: CAIRGTGGDLTYNEQFF. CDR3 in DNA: TGTGCCATCAGAGGGACAGGGGGTGACTTAACCTACAATGAGCAGTTCTTC.